This TCR beta chain was identified in a study of shared clonotypes between healthy human individuals. Findings of the study overall: The sampled material consisted only of blood, and tissue repertoires are likely to differ.

Free of recent acute infections or vaccinations, the donors were healthy HIV-negative adults. Of note for this clone: No antigen is known for it.

The germline gives CDR1 SGHNT, CDR2 YYREEE (reference sequence). The CDR3 loop spans 15 amino acids. V lost 7 bases and J 4 bases, leaving 17 bases between the germline ends. Sorted-subset replicate PCRs used approximately 180 ng of genomic DNA. This amount corresponded to approximately 30,000 T cell genomes. Clones were read by immunoSEQ multiplex PCR, and TCRdb kept only the in-frame ones, dropping some. The data hold more than 1 million clones, with more than 75% observed a single time. The sequenced material came from memory CD4+ T cells from PBMCs. The subset is: CD45RA-negative fraction. This chain connects TRBV5-4 to TRBJ2-2, with D possibly TRBD1 on 6 matching bases. The clonotype was recovered from a young man in good health. Some clones in this sample may be carry-over from other donors' samples. CDR3 sequence: CASGSQLGGTGELFF. The DNA for the CDR3 is TGTGCCAGCGGATCTCAATTAGGGGGCACCGGGGAGCTGTTTTTT.